The rows below give T cell receptor beta chains drawn from one sample of a study of cytomegalovirus exposure and HLA in healthy donors. Generated by immunoSEQ multiplex PCR, the TCRdb table keeps only in-frame clones and is missing some. The sample includes approximately 170,000 clones, around 85% of them seen just once. Sequencing used PBMCs. These receptors came from a boy younger than 10 in good health and CMV-seronegative. Each CDR3 is given with its conserved first and last residue. A D gene is named only where the DNA matches it firmly. Size is omitted from some rows. Given values are once, few, many or a class for expanded clones.

>TRBV19|TRBJ2-1|.|11|TRBD1
TGTGCCAGTAGTTTGGACAGGGAGGAGTTCTTC
CASSLDREEFF
>TRBV10-3|TRBJ1-3|.|15|.
TGTGCCATCAGTGAACTGGAACGACAAAGAAACACCATATATTTT
CAISELERQRNTIYF
>TRBV30|TRBJ2-3|.|15|.
TGTGCCTGGAGTGTGGGGGGTACGAGCACAGATACGCAGTATTTT
CAWSVGGTSTDTQYF
>TRBV5-4|TRBJ2-6|.|15|.
TGTGCCAGCAGCTTGCCCGGCTCTGGGGCCAACGTCCTGACTTTC
CASSLPGSGANVLTF
>TRBV2|TRBJ2-1|.|12|TRBD1
TGTGCCAGCAAAGGGGGCCGCCATGAGCAGTTCTTC
CASKGGRHEQFF
>TRBV7-2|TRBJ1-1|.|14|.
TGTGCCAGCAGCTTAGCGATTCGACAGCCTGAAGCTTTCTTT
CASSLAIRQPEAFF
>TRBV19|TRBJ1-5|.|16|.
TGTGCCAGTAAGGGGGTAAGGGGACATAGCAATCAGCCCCAGCATTTT
CASKGVRGHSNQPQHF
>TRBV6-5|TRBJ2-3|.|14|TRBD2
TGTGCCAGCAGAGGACTAGCTCCCACAGATACGCAGTATTTT
CASRGLAPTDTQYF
>TRBV30|TRBJ1-1|.|11|.
TGTGCCTGCGGGTGGAACTCTGAAGCTTTCTTT
CACGWNSEAFF
>TRBV5-4|TRBJ2-2|.|15|.
TGTGCCAGCAGCGTCGGACAGAGGAACACCGGGGAGCTGTTTTTT
CASSVGQRNTGELFF
>TRBV5-4|TRBJ1-1|.|14|.
TGTGCCAGCAGCTTGGTAGGCGGGGGCGAGGAAGCTTTCTTT
CASSLVGGGEEAFF
>TRBV27|TRBJ2-1|.|13|.
TGTGCCAGCAGTTTAAGCGAATACAATGAGCAGTTCTTC
CASSLSEYNEQFF
>TRBV6-1|TRBJ1-2|.|12|TRBD1
TGTGCCACCTTCAGGGGGGACTATGGCTACACCTTC
CATFRGDYGYTF
>TRBV5-1|TRBJ1-1|.|13|.
TGCGCCAGCAGCTTGGCAGGGAACACTGAAGCTTTCTTT
CASSLAGNTEAFF
>TRBV7-8|TRBJ2-1|.|16|TRBD1
TGTGCCAGCAGCCCACGCCGGGACAGCCGCTACAATGAGCAGTTCTTC
CASSPRRDSRYNEQFF
>TRBV30|TRBJ2-6|.|15|.
TGTGCCTGGAGTGCAGGGTTAGCTGGGGCCAACGTCCTGACTTTC
CAWSAGLAGANVLTF
>TRBV5-6|TRBJ2-1|.|15|TRBD2
TGTGCCAGCAGCTCTTTAGCGGGTCGGTACAATGAGCAGTTCTTC
CASSSLAGRYNEQFF
>TRBV18|TRBJ2-5|once|16|TRBD1
TGTGCCAGCTCACCTCCGGGACAGGGGTGGCAAGAGACCCAGTACTTC
CASSPPGQGWQETQYF
>TRBV7-9|TRBJ1-1|.|12|.
TGTGCCGGACGGACAGTTAACACTGAAGCTTTCTTT
CAGRTVNTEAFF
>TRBV28|TRBJ2-2|.|14|.
TGTGCCAGCAGTTTTATCAGGAACACCGGGGAGCTGTTTTTT
CASSFIRNTGELFF
>TRBV4-1|TRBJ2-5|.|15|.
TGCGCCAGCAGCCAGGAAGGGGGAAGGGTAGAGACCCAGTACTTC
CASSQEGGRVETQYF
>TRBV5-1|TRBJ2-1|.|15|TRBD2
TGCGCCAGCAGCTTTAGACTAGCGGGAGTTACTGCGCAGTTCTTC
CASSFRLAGVTAQFF
>TRBV19|TRBJ2-3|.|15|.
TGTGCCAGTAGCCCGGGACTCATCGCCACAGATACGCAGTATTTT
CASSPGLIATDTQYF
>TRBV5-4|TRBJ2-5|.|15|TRBD2
TGTGCCAGCAGCCCACTAGCGGTGCCGAGGGAGACCCAGTACTTC
CASSPLAVPRETQYF
>TRBV28|TRBJ2-3|few|17|TRBD2
TGTGCCAGCAGTTACATAGGACTAGCGGGAGGCACAGATACGCAGTATTTT
CASSYIGLAGGTDTQYF
>TRBV12-5|TRBJ2-1|once|14|TRBD1
TGTGCTAGTGGTTTGCAGGGGGCGCAATCTGAGCAGTTCTTC
CASGLQGAQSEQFF
>TRBV13|TRBJ1-1|once|14|.
TGTGCCAGCAGCTCTACTCCCTACGGCACTGAAGCTTTCTTT
CASSSTPYGTEAFF
>TRBV6-6|TRBJ2-5|once|13|.
TGTGCCAGCAGTGTGGTGGCACAAGAGACCCAGTACTTC
CASSVVAQETQYF
>TRBV19|TRBJ1-5|.|14|TRBD1
TGTGCCAGTAACGGACAGGGGGGCAATCAGCCCCAGCATTTT
CASNGQGGNQPQHF
>TRBV28|TRBJ2-1|.|14|TRBD1
TGTGCCAGCAGTACCGGACAGGGCTGGAATGAGCAGTTCTTC
CASSTGQGWNEQFF
>TRBV9|TRBJ1-5|.|14|.
TGTGCCAGCAGCGCCCACTTTAGCAATCAGCCCCAGCATTTT
CASSAHFSNQPQHF
>TRBV18|TRBJ1-1|.|15|.
TGTGCCAGCTCCGGAAGGTGGGCCGGGAACACTGAAGCTTTCTTT
CASSGRWAGNTEAFF
>TRBV5-4|TRBJ2-7|.|15|TRBD2
TGTGCCAGCAGCTTGAGTTCTAGCGGGGACTACGAGCAGTACTTC
CASSLSSSGDYEQYF
>TRBV29-1|TRBJ1-6|.|13|TRBD1
TGCAGCGTCAAAGAGGGGGCTAATTCACCCCTCCACTTT
CSVKEGANSPLHF
>TRBV28|TRBJ2-3|.|14|TRBD1
TGTGCCAGCAAACAGGGGGGCCGTGTAGATACGCAGTATTTT
CASKQGGRVDTQYF
>TRBV6-5|TRBJ2-1|.|15|TRBD2
TGTGCCAGCAGATGGGGCGGGAGTTCCTACAATGAGCAGTTCTTC
CASRWGGSSYNEQFF
>TRBV7-8|TRBJ1-6|.|18|TRBD1
TGTGCCAGCAGCTTAGCCGGGACAGGGGGATCGCATAATTCACCCCTCCACTTT
CASSLAGTGGSHNSPLHF
>TRBV7-6|TRBJ1-3|.|14|.
TGTGCCAGCAGCCAGGAATGGGCGCCGGGAACCATATATTTT
CASSQEWAPGTIYF
>TRBV30|TRBJ1-1|.|14|.
TGTGCCTGGAGTGTGGGGGGATTGAACACTGAAGCTTTCTTT
CAWSVGGLNTEAFF
>TRBV9|TRBJ2-2|.|18|TRBD2
TGTGCCAGCAGCGTAGGTGGACTAGCGGGAGTAAATGACGGGGAGCTGTTTTTT
CASSVGGLAGVNDGELFF